This TCR beta chain was sequenced during a study of naive and memory T cell subsets. Concerning this clonotype itself: Its specificity is not known.

Four subsets defined by CD45RA and CD27 were sorted after CD3, CD4, CD8 and live/dead staining. Study results and caveats: In naive cells, over 90% of TCR sequences were seen only once. The power law exponent of TCR abundance differed between naive and memory cells. Clonotypes are single alpha or beta chains, not paired receptors.

The beta constant-region primer was an equimolar mix of two oligonucleotides covering TRBC1 and TRBC2. MiXCR, run by TCRdb on the UMI-ligation and nested PCR reads, gives a single entry per CDR3 protein. The sample contains 130,000 to 150,000 distinct CDR3 sequences, about a sixth of which appear only once. Trimming at V came to 5 bases and at J to 2 bases, leaving 4 bases not matched to a gene. CDR3 length: 14 amino acids. Germline V gene data show CDR1 as SQVTM and CDR2 as ANQGSEA. The J gene is TRBJ2-3, the V gene TRBV29-1; 10 nucleotides agree with TRBD2. This clonotype originated in a human donor in good health. The material sequenced was naive CD4+ T cells from blood. The CDR3 protein is CSVLTSGNTDTQYF. CDR3 coding DNA: TGCAGCGTTCTCACTAGCGGGAACACAGATACGCAGTATTTT.